Listed below are T cell receptor beta chains from one sample, sequenced in a study of shared clonotypes between healthy human individuals. TCRdb's table, derived via immunoSEQ multiplex PCR, lists solely in-frame clones and lacks some. The table lists about 2 million clones, around 96% of them singletons. Sequenced: naive CD8+ T cells sorted from blood. These receptors came from a man between 18 and 35 years old in good health. Each CDR3 is given with its conserved first and last residue. Fields, in order: D gene, V gene, CDR3 protein. The D gene is left open where the match is weak.

>TRBD1|TRBV27
CASSLLGTGIFEQYF
>TRBD1|TRBV27
CASSLGQGPYNEQFF
>-|TRBV30
CACGEELYGYTF
>-|TRBV28
CASSLEGNGEKLFF
>-|TRBV4-3
CASSQDSQAGEAFF
>-|TRBV6-5
CASSYARQGGTGELFF
>-|TRBV5-1
CASSLGDIPNTEAFF
>-|TRBV28
CASSLGGTASYEQYF
>-|TRBV7-9
CASSSLNSGNTIYF
>TRBD2|TRBV28
CASTLAGGDETQYF
>-|TRBV15
CATSIRTNPVTEAFF
>-|TRBV20-1
CSASFETQYF
>TRBD2|TRBV4-2
CASSQDILAGNEQFF
>-|TRBV5-6
CASSFPGSGTDTQYF
>TRBD1|TRBV11-2
CASENGTGNQPQHF
>-|TRBV7-9
CASSLDVGKAYEQYF
>TRBD2|TRBV5-6
CASSYGRGGEQFF
>TRBD1|TRBV14
CASSHRLGTGGLANEKLFF
>-|TRBV2
CASSENGADTQYF
>-|TRBV6-5
CASTPGSYNEQFF
>-|TRBV7-6
CASSLEVGSTDTQYF
>-|TRBV30
CAWSITNTGELFF
>TRBD2|TRBV6-5
CASRASGTTYNEQFF
>-|TRBV14
CASVGQREPEAFF
>-|TRBV6-5
CASSYSEGGGETQYF
>-|TRBV6-5
CASSYASFSYEQYF
>-|TRBV9
CASSSPVESMNTEAFF
>-|TRBV6-6
CASRNIPETQYF
>TRBD1|TRBV6-5
CASSWDRGDNEQFF
>-|TRBV13
CASSLTRMNTEAFF
>-|TRBV28
CASIMGGGLRETQYF
>TRBD2|TRBV4-1
CASSQALTGLALHEQYF
>TRBD1|TRBV27
CASSDGTGGPNEQFF
>TRBD1|TRBV4-3
CASSQGTGVGETQYF
>TRBD2|TRBV5-1
CASSLYGGTYEQYF
>TRBD1|TRBV5-6
CASSLQGASEAFF
>TRBD1|TRBV5-8
CASSPGVVAGGEWPEAFF
>TRBD2|TRBV7-2
CASSLVASGQETQYF
>-|TRBV9
CASSVQGSNEKLFF
>TRBD2|TRBV4-3
CASSQERGSGLATYEQYF
>-|TRBV12-5
CASGFGGIGYEQYF